These 29 T cell receptor beta chains were sequenced from one sample in a study of CD4+ T cells in melanoma. The repertoire was sequenced with immunoSEQ multiplex PCR; TCRdb's copy has only in-frame clones and lacks some. The profile covers over 45,000 clones, with approximately 74% appearing a single time and approximately 4.6% taken by the ten largest. The sequenced material came from tumor tissue. The receptors stem from a human donor with melanoma.

The chain carries TRBV6-5 and TRBJ1-2; tentative D call: TRBD1 (5 bases). Deletions cut 1 base from V and 5 bases from J, with 8 bases between. The CDR3 runs 13 residues. The germline V gene has CDR1 MNHEY and CDR2 SVGAGI. The CDR3 spells CASSYLGDYGYTF. CDR3 sequence (DNA): TGTGCCAGCAGTTACTTAGGGGATTATGGCTACACCTTC.

This clone is medium-sized. The rearrangement uses TRBV29-1 and TRBJ2-1; 12 nucleotides align to TRBD2. V lost 3 bases and J lost 7; bases outside the gene matches: 4. This CDR3 is 14 amino acids long. Germline-derived CDR1 and CDR2 are SQVTM and ANQGSEA. CDR3: CSVDPSGGGNEQFF. In nucleotides, the CDR3 is TGCAGCGTTGATCCTAGCGGGGGGGGGAATGAGCAGTTCTTC.

J is TRBJ1-5 and V is TRBV27; perhaps TRBD1 as D (6 bases). This CDR3 is 14 amino acids long. CDR1 MNHEY and CDR2 SMNVEV come from the germline V gene (reference sequence). With 3 bases removed from V and 5 bases from J, the gap between germline ends came to 11 bases. The DNA for the CDR3 is TGTGCCAGCAGTTTTTCGGGGGCCGATCAGCCCCAGCATTTT. It codes for CASSFSGADQPQHF.

This clone occurred a few times. This chain uses TRBV4-1 with TRBJ2-2; no clear D. The CDR3 is made up of 13 amino acids. Per the germline V gene, CDR1 is MGHRA and CDR2 is YSYEKL. The V and J ends lost 3 bases and 7 bases respectively, with 9 bases between them. The CDR3 protein is CASSQILGGELFF. DNA for the CDR3: TGCGCCAGCAGCCAGATCTTAGGCGGGGAGCTGTTTTTT.

The chain joins TRBV6-4 to TRBJ2-3; D is unclear. Trimming took 6 bases from V and 5 from J, leaving 15 bases between them. In germline, CDR1 is MRHNA, CDR2 SNTAGT. The CDR3 covers 14 residues. The CDR3 protein is CASSEAANGDTQYF. DNA of the CDR3: TGTGCCAGCAGCGAGGCCGCCAATGGAGATACGCAGTATTTT.

The chain recombines TRBV5-6 with TRBJ1-3; a weak D match, TRBD1 (6 bases). With 1 base removed from V and 3 bases from J, the gap between germline ends came to 14 bases. This CDR3 has 16 residues. From germline, CDR1 is SGHDT and CDR2 YYEEEE. The CDR3 DNA sequence: TGTGCCAGCAGCTTGCAGGGGCAGTTGGATGGAAACACCATATATTTT. Its protein product is CASSLQGQLDGNTIYF.

This clone was counted a few times. V usage is TRBV9 and J usage is TRBJ1-5; D call uncertain. The CDR3 sequence is 13 residues long. The germline V gene has CDR1 SGDLS and CDR2 YYNGEE. V lost 4 bases and J 1 base, leaving 6 bases between the germline ends. The DNA for the CDR3 is TGTGCCAGCAGCTTAGGGAGCAATCAGCCCCAGCATTTT. Translation gives CASSLGSNQPQHF.

This clone was observed once. V and J are TRBV9 and TRBJ2-7; D could derive from TRBD1 or TRBD2 (5 bases each). Trimming cost V 0 bases and J 0 bases, with 7 bases left between them. This CDR3 spans 14 amino acids. Looked up from germline, CDR1 is SGDLS and CDR2 is YYNGEE. This chain's CDR3 is CASSVGGSSYEQYF. Here the CDR3 DNA reads TGTGCCAGCAGCGTAGGGGGGAGCTCCTACGAGCAGTACTTC.

This clone appeared a few times. V and J are TRBV5-1 and TRBJ1-1; tentative D call: TRBD1 (6 bases). Germline V CDR1 and CDR2: SGHRS, YFSETQ. Trimming stripped 0 bases from V and 7 bases from J, with 16 bases between. The CDR3 sequence is 15 residues long. The CDR3 nucleotides read TGCGCCAGCAGCTTGGTCGGGGCAGGGGAGGTTGAAGCTTTCTTT. This encodes CASSLVGAGEVEAFF.

The CDR3 sequence: CASSPGQGVWVIQYF. CDR3 DNA sequence: TGTGCCAGTAGTCCCGGACAGGGGGTTTGGGTCATTCAGTACTTC. This chain joins TRBV19 and TRBJ2-4; 10 bases are shared with TRBD1. This CDR3 region has 15 residues. With 5 bases clipped from V and 9 bases from J, the junction kept 10 bases outside the gene matches. CDR1 and CDR2 from the germline V gene are LNHDA and SQIVND (reference sequence).

The genes are TRBV6-6 and TRBJ1-6; 8 nucleotides match TRBD1. The CDR3 runs 14 residues. The V gene end was trimmed by 5 bases and the J gene end by 7 bases; junction bases not matched to a gene: 4. CDR1 is MNHNY and CDR2 is SVGAGI in the germline V gene (reference sequence). The CDR3 DNA is TGTGCCAGCAGTCCGACAGGGGACAATTCACCCCTCCACTTT. Its translation is CASSPTGDNSPLHF.

The gene calls are TRBV7-8 and TRBJ1-6; 10 nucleotides align to TRBD1. V lost 5 bases to trimming and J lost 1 base; unmatched junction nucleotides: 8. Germline values: CDR1 SGHVS, CDR2 FQNEAQ. This CDR3 region has 18 residues. This CDR3 is CASSNTRTGGSYNSPLHF. The CDR3 DNA sequence: TGTGCCAGCAGCAACACCCGGACAGGGGGATCCTATAATTCACCCCTCCACTTT.

This sequence joins TRBV6-1 and TRBJ2-1, with 9 nucleotides matching TRBD1. The length of the CDR3 is 15 residues. CDR1 and CDR2 from the germline V gene are MNHNS and SASEGT. Germline trimming cut 6 bases from V and 9 bases from J; bases unmatched to any gene: 12. CDR3 nucleotides: TGTGCCAGCAGCGAACAGGGGGCTTTTACAATTGAGCAGTTCTTC. Translated: CASSEQGAFTIEQFF.

This clone was seen only a few times. The rearrangement links TRBV19 to TRBJ1-5; D unresolved. The CDR3 extends over 12 amino acids. In germline, CDR1 is LNHDA, CDR2 SQIVND (reference sequence). Trimming stripped 5 bases from V and 6 bases from J, with 8 bases between. CDR3 in DNA: TGTGCCAGTAGTGCCGGGGTTCAGCCCCAGCATTTT. It encodes CASSAGVQPQHF. Full variable domain (missing parts from reference TRBV19 and TRBJ1-5): DGGITQSPKYLFRKEGQNVTLSCEQNLNHDAMYWYRQDPGQGLRLIYYSQIVNDFQKGDIAEGYSVSREKKESFPLTVTSAQKNPTAFYLCASSAGVQPQHFGDGTRLSIL.

The V and J genes are TRBV6-1 and TRBJ1-5; tentatively, D is TRBD1 (6 bases). The germline V and J ends were trimmed by 6 bases and 3 bases, with 9 bases remaining between them. CDR1 is MNHNS and CDR2 is SASEGT in the germline V gene. The CDR3 covers 13 residues. The CDR3: CASRGHLNQPQHF. The DNA for the CDR3 is TGTGCCAGCAGGGGACACCTCAATCAGCCCCAGCATTTT.

This chain connects TRBV29-1 to TRBJ1-1, with 9 bases matching TRBD1. The CDR3 consists of 13 residues. In germline, CDR1 is SQVTM, CDR2 ANQGSEA. The V segment lost 5 bases and the J segment 8 bases; nucleotides outside the gene matches: 9. The CDR3 loop reads CSVHGTGLSEAFF. CDR3 sequence (DNA): TGCAGCGTTCATGGGACAGGGTTGTCCGAAGCTTTCTTT.

CDR3 nucleotide sequence: TGTGCCAGCAGGCGGACAGGGGACAATGAGCAGTTCTTC. Translating it yields CASRRTGDNEQFF. The gene calls are TRBV7-6 and TRBJ2-1; TRBD1 matches 9 bases. The CDR3 covers 13 residues. CDR1 and CDR2 (germline): SGHVS, FNYEAQ. After removal of 6 bases from V and 5 bases from J, the junction contained 2 bases not matched to a gene.

The chain has TRBV15 and TRBJ2-1; D is perhaps TRBD1 or TRBD2 (5 bases each). Trimming pared 1 base from V and 8 bases from J, leaving 12 bases between. Germline V CDR1 and CDR2: LNHNV, YYDKDF (reference sequence). The CDR3 runs to 14 residues. For the CDR3, the DNA is TGTGCCACCAGCAGAGCCGGGGCAGGGTATGAGCAGTTCTTC. Residues: CATSRAGAGYEQFF.

V and J are TRBV7-2 and TRBJ1-2, with D hard to call. The germline V and J ends were trimmed by 4 bases and 0 bases, with 9 bases remaining between them. The CDR3 is 14 amino acids. Per germline, CDR1 SGHTA and CDR2 FQGNSA. The CDR3, as DNA: TGTGCCAGCAGCTCGACCCTTGCTAACTATGGCTACACCTTC. It yields the protein CASSSTLANYGYTF.

The gene calls are TRBV5-1 and TRBJ2-2, with D hard to call. This CDR3 contains 12 residues. V shed 0 bases and J shed 7 bases, with 4 bases lying between them. Germline CDR1 is SGHRS and CDR2 is YFSETQ. The CDR3 is CASSLVYGELFF. CDR3 sequence (DNA): TGCGCCAGCAGCTTGGTTTACGGGGAGCTGTTTTTT.

This chain uses TRBV10-3 with TRBJ2-2; D is possibly TRBD2 (6 bases). The V gene's germline CDR1 is ENHRY and CDR2 SYGVKD. CDR3 size: 14 residues. V dropped 2 bases and J dropped 3 bases, with 7 bases sitting between them. The CDR3 bases are TGTGCCATCAGTGAGACGGGGGACACCGGGGAGCTGTTTTTT. It encodes CAISETGDTGELFF.

The V and J genes are TRBV7-9 and TRBJ1-2; TRBD1 is a possible D gene (6 bases). V was cut by 2 bases and J by 4 bases, with 17 bases left in between. This CDR3 is 16 amino acids long. Germline lookup yields CDR1 SEHNR and CDR2 FQNEAQ (reference sequence). CDR3 sequence (DNA): TGTGCCAGCAGCTTATTATCTTCGGGGGGCCCCTATGGCTACACCTTC. Protein product: CASSLLSSGGPYGYTF.

This clone was seen more than once but under ten times. The rearrangement joins TRBV7-9 to TRBJ2-2, with D perhaps TRBD2 (5 bases). Germline CDR1 is SEHNR and CDR2 is FQNEAQ (reference sequence). The CDR3 is 13 amino acids. Trimming pared 5 bases from V and 4 bases from J, leaving 8 bases between. The CDR3 spells CASSGLGTGELFF. The CDR3 region has the DNA TGTGCCAGCAGCGGACTGGGCACCGGGGAGCTGTTTTTT.

This clone was recorded at least ten times. The V call is TRBV18, the J call TRBJ1-4; TRBD1 matches at 8 bases. The ends lost 3 bases at V and 2 bases at J; junction bases unmatched: 2. There are 15 residues in the CDR3. Germline CDR1 reads KGHSH; CDR2 reads LQKENI. The CDR3: CASSPRQGTNEKLFF. The CDR3 DNA follows: TGTGCCAGCTCACCTAGACAGGGGACTAATGAAAAACTGTTTTTT.

V is TRBV11-2 and J is TRBJ1-1; 8 nucleotides align to TRBD1. Germline V lookup: CDR1 SGHAT, CDR2 FQNNGV. V dropped 2 bases and J dropped 5; count of bases not matched to a gene: 7. The CDR3 loop spans 15 amino acids. Written as DNA, the CDR3 is TGTGCCAGCAGCTTACCACAGGGGGTTAGGACTGAAGCTTTCTTT. Translation: CASSLPQGVRTEAFF. The full variable domain, with the rest looked up from reference TRBV11-2 and TRBJ1-1, is EAGVAQSPRYKIIEKRQSVAFWCNPISGHATLYWYQQILGQGPKLLIQFQNNGVVDDSQLPKDRFSAERLKGVDSTLKIQPAKLEDSAVYLCASSLPQGVRTEAFFGQGTRLTVV.

J is TRBJ2-1 and V is TRBV7-6, with 9 bases that match TRBD2. The CDR3 length is 18 residues. The V and J ends lost 1 base and 4 bases, in that order; junction bases with no gene match: 11. CDR1 SGHVS and CDR2 FNYEAQ come from the germline V gene. The CDR3 sequence is CASSLEGLGLAGYNEQFF. The CDR3 region has the DNA TGTGCCAGCAGCTTAGAAGGGTTGGGGCTAGCGGGGTACAATGAGCAGTTCTTC. The entire variable domain, with the rest obtained from reference TRBV7-6 and TRBJ2-1, is as follows: GAGVSQSPRYKVTKRGQDVALRCDPISGHVSLYWYRQALGQGPEFLTYFNYEAQQDKSGLPNDRFSAERPEGSISTLTIQRTEQRDSAMYRCASSLEGLGLAGYNEQFFGPGTRLTVL.

The CDR3 protein is CASSRQVNQPQHF. In DNA form, the CDR3 reads TGTGCCAGCAGTCGACAGGTAAATCAGCCCCAGCATTTT. The V gene is TRBV28, the J gene TRBJ1-5; maybe TRBD1 (6 bases). Trimming cost V 5 bases and J 4 bases, with 9 bases left between them. Germline V gene data show CDR1 as MDHEN and CDR2 as SYDVKM. The CDR3 loop spans 13 amino acids.

This sequence joins TRBV10-3 and TRBJ2-7; D remains unclear. CDR1 ENHRY and CDR2 SYGVKD come from the germline V gene. This CDR3 has 12 amino acids. The V end lost 8 bases, the J end lost 2 bases, and 10 bases lay between the germline ends. CDR3 in amino acids: CAIGTATYEQYF. As DNA, the CDR3 is TGTGCCATCGGTACCGCGACCTACGAGCAGTACTTC.

The chain is built from TRBV5-5 and TRBJ2-5; a possible D gene is TRBD1 (6 bases). CDR3 length: 14 residues. Per germline, CDR1 SGHKS and CDR2 YYEKEE (reference sequence). V was cut by 9 bases and J by 5 bases, with 20 bases left in between. The CDR3 sequence: CATSISGDFETQYF. CDR3 DNA: TGTGCCACCTCCATTTCAGGGGATTTCGAGACCCAGTACTTC.